This T cell receptor beta chain appears in the sequencing data of a study of control samples from healthy donors and cancer patients. The sample holds one count of this clone. The table came from immunoSEQ multiplex PCR; TCRdb's copy has only in-frame clones and leaves some out. The sample has 200,000 to 250,000 clones; just under 95% are singletons. V lost 4 bases, J lost 8 bases, and 11 bases stayed unmatched. CDR1 SGHRS and CDR2 YFSETQ come from the germline V gene. CDR3 size: 14 residues. This receptor was identified in a man aged 45-60 years in good health. The rearrangement uses TRBV5-1 and TRBJ1-2; TRBD1 matches 7 bases. Sample: blood. The CDR3 loop reads CASSQDQGESGYTF. CDR3 coding DNA: TGCGCCAGCAGCCAAGATCAGGGGGAGAGCGGCTACACCTTC.